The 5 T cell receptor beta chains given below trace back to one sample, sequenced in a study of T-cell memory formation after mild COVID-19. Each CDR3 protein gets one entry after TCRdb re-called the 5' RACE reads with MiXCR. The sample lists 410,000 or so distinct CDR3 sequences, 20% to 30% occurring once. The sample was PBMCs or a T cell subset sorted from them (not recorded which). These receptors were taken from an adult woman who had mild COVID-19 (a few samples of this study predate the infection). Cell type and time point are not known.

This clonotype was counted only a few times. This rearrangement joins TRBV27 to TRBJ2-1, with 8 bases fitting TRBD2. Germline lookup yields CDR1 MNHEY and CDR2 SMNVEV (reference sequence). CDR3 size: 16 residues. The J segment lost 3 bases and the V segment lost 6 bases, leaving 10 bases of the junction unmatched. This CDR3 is CASSQTGLAGYNEQFF. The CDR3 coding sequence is TGTGCCAGCAGCCAAACCGGACTAGCTGGCTACAATGAGCAGTTCTTC.

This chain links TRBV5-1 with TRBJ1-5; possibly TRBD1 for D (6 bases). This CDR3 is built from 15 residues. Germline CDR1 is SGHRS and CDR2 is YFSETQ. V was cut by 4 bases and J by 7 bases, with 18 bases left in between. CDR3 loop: CASSLGPGGRQPQHF. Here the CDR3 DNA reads TGCGCCAGCAGCCTTGGCCCGGGGGGCCGGCAGCCCCAGCATTTT.

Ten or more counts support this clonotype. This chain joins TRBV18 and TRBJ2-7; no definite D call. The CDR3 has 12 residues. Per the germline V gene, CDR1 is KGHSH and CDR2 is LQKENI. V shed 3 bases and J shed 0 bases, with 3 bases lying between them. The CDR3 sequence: CASSPHSYEQYF. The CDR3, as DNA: TGTGCCAGCTCACCCCACTCCTACGAGCAGTACTTC.

The CDR3, as DNA: TGTGCCAGCAGCCTCGAGGGGCAGGGGAACACCGGGGAGCTGTTTTTT. Translating gives CASSLEGQGNTGELFF. The J gene is TRBJ2-2, the V gene TRBV9; D is possibly TRBD1 or TRBD2 (5 bases each). This CDR3 comprises 16 residues. The germline gives CDR1 SGDLS, CDR2 YYNGEE. Trimming removed 4 bases at V and 1 base at J, with 14 bases between.

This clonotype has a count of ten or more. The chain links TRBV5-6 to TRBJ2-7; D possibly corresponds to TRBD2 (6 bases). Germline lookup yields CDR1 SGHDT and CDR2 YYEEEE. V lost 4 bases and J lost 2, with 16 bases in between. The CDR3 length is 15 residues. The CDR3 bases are TGTGCCAGCAGCCCGCGGGGTAATTGGCCCTACGAGCAGTACTTC. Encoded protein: CASSPRGNWPYEQYF.